This T cell receptor beta chain emerged from a study of cytomegalovirus exposure and HLA in healthy donors. Across the whole study: It was reported in a later analysis that the same platform had been used for the 90 to 150 validation repertoires as for the approximately 730 first-cohort repertoires.

Worth noting for this clone: Its target is unknown.

The length of the CDR3 is 16 residues. The V end lost 0 bases, the J end lost 0 bases, and 12 bases lay between the germline ends. In germline, CDR1 is MNHNS, CDR2 SASEGT. General observations from the study: Testing in vitro showed three CMV-associated chains specific for CMV antigens. The study labeled roughly 160 TCR beta chains cytomegalovirus-associated.

Using immunoSEQ multiplex PCR, the repertoire was profiled, and TCRdb retains in-frame clones only, with some absent. The table records 150,000 to 200,000 clones, roughly 82% of them present only once. This clonotype was sampled from a man aged 18 to 29 in good health and CMV-seropositive. V usage is TRBV6-1 and J usage is TRBJ2-7, with a weak D call TRBD1 (5 bases). Sequences were obtained from PBMCs. The DNA of the CDR3 is TGTGCCAGCAGTGAAGCGCTTAGGGGATTCTCCTACGAGCAGTACTTC. Its translation: CASSEALRGFSYEQYF.